Below, 21 T cell receptor beta chains from the same sample are listed, as sequenced in a study of blood T cells in healthy people across ages. Together with a sample-barcoded 5' primer, a J-beta primer mix was included in a second PCR lasting about 6 to 11 cycles. In TCRdb, the 5' RACE reads were re-called with MiXCR into one record per CDR3 protein. Of around 1,500,000 distinct CDR3 sequences listed, 42% are singletons. The specimen was blood. Receptors originate from a young woman in good health.

This rearrangement joins TRBV4-1 to TRBJ2-7; TRBD2 matches 13 bases. The J call may be in error: the DNA end matches TRBJ2-4 better. The CDR3 length is 18 residues. Germline assignment: CDR1 MGHRA and CDR2 YSYEKL. The CDR3: CASGQGLAGRIEKNIQYF. CDR3 DNA: TGCGCCAGCGGGCAGGGACTAGCGGGACGGATCGAGAAAAACATTCAGTACTTC.

This chain connects TRBV28 to TRBJ2-2; no definite D call. The CDR3 is 14 amino acids. Between the trimmed V and J ends, which lost 6 bases and 1 base, there was a span of 9 bases. CDR1 and CDR2 from the germline V gene are MDHEN and SYDVKM. CDR3 DNA sequence: TGTGCCAGCAGGCCGTCGGGGAACACCGGGGAGCTGTTTTTT. Translation: CASRPSGNTGELFF.

This clonotype was picked up a small number of times. The chain carries TRBV27 and TRBJ1-4; D is possibly TRBD1 (5 bases). In germline, CDR1 is MNHEY, CDR2 SMNVEV (reference sequence). V lost 6 bases and J 7 bases, leaving 18 bases between the germline ends. The CDR3 spans 15 residues. The CDR3 region has the DNA TGTGCCAGCAGAACCATTCAGGGTGGGAGTGAAAAACTGTTTTTT. Translation: CASRTIQGGSEKLFF.

As for this clonotype: One end of the junction does not line up with germline, which may come from a read error. V gene TRBV6-2 or TRBV6-3 combines with J gene TRBJ2-1; no clear D. This CDR3 comprises 15 residues. In germline, CDR1 is MNHEY, CDR2 SVGEGT. CDR3 in DNA: TGTGCCGGCAGTTATATGGGAAGCTCCTACAATGAGCAGTTCTTC. Translated, it gives CAGSYMGSSYNEQFF.

This clonotype was recorded only once. This chain uses TRBV6-1 with TRBJ2-2; D ambiguous. The CDR3 contains 16 residues. Germline V gene data show CDR1 as MNHNS and CDR2 as SASEGT. Trimming left V 4 bases short and J 2 bases short, with 14 bases between. CDR3 sequence reads: CASSARAQGNTGELFF. The CDR3, as DNA: TGTGCCAGCAGTGCCCGGGCCCAAGGTAACACCGGGGAGCTGTTTTTT.

This clonotype occurred a few times. This chain connects TRBV11-2 to TRBJ1-1; D not certain. Germline lookup yields CDR1 SGHAT and CDR2 FQNNGV. CDR3 size: 14 residues. Trimming cost V 3 bases and J 1 base, with 9 bases left between them. The CDR3 protein is CASSFSRQNTEAFF. Written as DNA, the CDR3 is TGTGCCAGCAGCTTCTCGAGACAGAACACTGAAGCTTTCTTT.

The genes are TRBV27 and TRBJ2-3, with TRBD1 matching 12 bases. This CDR3 has 18 amino acids. V lost 3 bases and J lost 3; bases outside the gene matches: 10. CDR1 MNHEY and CDR2 SMNVEV come from the germline V gene (reference sequence). The CDR3 DNA reads as TGTGCCAGCAGTTTTTCCTACCCGGGACAGGGGGCAACAGATACGCAGTATTTT. Protein product: CASSFSYPGQGATDTQYF.

This clonotype was detected a few times. The chain uses TRBV24-1 and TRBJ2-4; D possibly matches TRBD1 or TRBD2 (6 bases each). The V gene lost 3 bases and the J gene lost 13 bases, with 18 bases spanning the gap. CDR3 length equals 14 residues. CDR1 KGHDR and CDR2 SFDVKD come from the germline V gene. The DNA of the CDR3 is TGTGCCACCAGTGATCTGGTGGGACACCGGGGGCAGTACTTC. This encodes CATSDLVGHRGQYF.

J is TRBJ2-3 and V is TRBV7-2; 8 bases are a match to TRBD2. This CDR3 has 16 amino acids. Looked up from germline, CDR1 is SGHTA and CDR2 is FQGNSA. V shed 2 bases and J 2 bases; nucleotides not matched to a gene: 6. DNA for the CDR3: TGTGCCAGCAGCTTACTATACGGGAGGGCCACAGATACGCAGTATTTT. It specifies CASSLLYGRATDTQYF. The full variable domain, with the rest looked up from reference TRBV7-2 and TRBJ2-3, is GAGVSQSPSNKVTEKGKDVELRCDPISGHTALYWYRQSLGQGLEFLIYFQGNSAPDKSGLPSDRFSAERTGGSVSTLTIQRTQQEDSAVYLCASSLLYGRATDTQYFGPGTRLTVL.

The CDR3 loop is CASSLVGGYSNTEAFF. The CDR3 nucleotides are TGTGCCAGCAGCTTAGTCGGCGGTTACTCGAACACTGAAGCTTTCTTT. This sequence joins TRBV7-2 and TRBJ1-1; D gene ambiguous. The CDR3 contains 16 residues. Germline V gene data show CDR1 as SGHTA and CDR2 as FQGNSA. V lost 1 base and J lost 1, with 13 bases in between.

This clonotype was detected only a few times. V and J are TRBV28 and TRBJ2-7, with D unresolved. The CDR3 is made up of 14 amino acids. Germline CDR1 and CDR2: MDHEN and SYDVKM. V gave up 6 bases and J gave up 6 bases, with 18 bases separating them. This CDR3 reads CASSTLRANGEQYF. The CDR3 DNA reads TGTGCCAGCAGCACCCTCCGGGCCAACGGCGAGCAGTACTTC.

The rearrangement joins TRBV19 to TRBJ1-1; maybe TRBD1 (5 bases). Germline V lookup: CDR1 LNHDA, CDR2 SQIVND (reference sequence). The CDR3 covers 14 residues. V was shortened by 7 bases and J by 5 bases, with 17 bases between the two germline ends. CDR3 coding DNA: TGTGCCAGTAAGGAAGGGGCGTACGGGACTGAAGCTTTCTTT. This encodes CASKEGAYGTEAFF.

Only a few counts were recorded for this clonotype. CDR3 in amino acids: CASIGQGAYGYTF. The CDR3 nucleotides are TGTGCCAGCATAGGACAGGGCGCCTATGGCTACACCTTC. The genes are TRBV6-6 and TRBJ1-2; 8 positions match TRBD1. V dropped 7 bases and J dropped 4; count of bases not matched to a gene: 5. The CDR3 loop spans 13 amino acids. Germline V gene lookup returns CDR1 MNHNY and CDR2 SVGAGI (reference sequence).

This chain links TRBV12-3 or TRBV12-4 with TRBJ1-1; a possible D gene is TRBD1 (5 bases). The CDR3 consists of 13 residues. V lost 5 bases, J lost 10 bases, and 17 bases lay in between. The CDR3 sequence: CASSPPAGRGAFF. The CDR3 bases are TGTGCCAGCAGTCCACCGGCAGGGAGGGGAGCTTTCTTT.

In this sample, this clonotype turned up once. V is TRBV4-1 and J is TRBJ1-1; D may be TRBD1 (5 bases). The CDR3 covers 13 residues. V lost 0 bases, J lost 11 bases, and 13 bases lay in between. Germline lookup yields CDR1 MGHRA and CDR2 YSYEKL. As DNA, the CDR3 is TGCGCCAGCAGCCAAGAGGCTGGCAGGGTGGCTTTCTTT. It codes for CASSQEAGRVAFF.

The genes are TRBV5-1 and TRBJ2-3; no definite D call. This CDR3 has 14 residues. The germline V and J ends were trimmed by 3 bases and 3 bases, with 11 bases remaining between them. Germline V gene data show CDR1 as SGHRS and CDR2 as YFSETQ. This CDR3 is CASSWKTGTDTQYF. The DNA of the CDR3 is TGCGCCAGCAGCTGGAAAACCGGGACAGATACGCAGTATTTT.

This clonotype was counted at least ten times. V gene TRBV4-1 combines with J gene TRBJ1-5; TRBD1 might be the D (5 bases). The V end lost 0 bases, the J end lost 5 bases, and 11 bases lay between the germline ends. CDR1 MGHRA and CDR2 YSYEKL come from the germline V gene. This CDR3 region has 15 residues. The CDR3 sequence: CASSQEGQGDQPQHF. Here the CDR3 DNA reads TGCGCCAGCAGCCAAGAGGGGCAGGGAGATCAGCCCCAGCATTTT.

Written as DNA, the CDR3 is TGTGCCATCAGTGAGGGGGTCCGCGAGCAGTACTTC. Amino acid sequence: CAISEGVREQYF. The chain links TRBV10-3 to TRBJ2-5; D gene ambiguous. The DNA end favors TRBJ2-7, so the J call may be wrong. Germline lookup yields CDR1 ENHRY and CDR2 SYGVKD. The CDR3 is 12 amino acids.

About this clonotype: The junction shows a germline mismatch at one end, possibly a read error. V is TRBV12-3 or TRBV12-4 and J is TRBJ2-4, with 8 bases identical to TRBD1. The CDR3 is made up of 12 amino acids. CDR3: CASSPTGVIQCF. As DNA, the CDR3 is TGTGCCAGCAGCCCGACAGGGGTCATTCAGTGCTTC.

In this sample, this clonotype turned up a few times. This chain joins TRBV7-2 and TRBJ1-1, with D unresolved. Germline lookup yields CDR1 SGHTA and CDR2 FQGNSA. The CDR3 loop spans 14 amino acids. Deletions cut 1 base from V and 1 base from J, with 7 bases between. In DNA form, the CDR3 reads TGTGCCAGCAGCTTAGTTACTGGGAACACTGAAGCTTTCTTT. Translated: CASSLVTGNTEAFF.

This clonotype was detected a few times. The chain combines TRBV28 with TRBJ2-7; the match to TRBD2 covers 9 bases. Germline CDR1 MDHEN, CDR2 SYDVKM. V lost 3 bases to trimming and J lost 5 bases; unmatched junction nucleotides: 20. The CDR3 consists of 19 residues. The CDR3 DNA reads as TGTGCCAGCAGTTTCGTGAGTGAGCGGGGGGTACCAGGGAGCGACGAGCAGTACTTC. The encoded protein is CASSFVSERGVPGSDEQYF.